The 11 T cell receptor beta chains below come from one sample, sequenced in a study of OX40 agonist ivuxolimab in advanced cancers. Measured with immunoSEQ multiplex PCR; TCRdb has only the in-frame clones, and not every one. The table lists about 79,000 clones, just under 95% of them singletons. The material sequenced was CD4+ or CD8+ T cells sorted from blood, taken in a trial of the OX40 agonist ivuxolimab. These receptors all stem from an adult with an advanced solid tumor such as melanoma, head and neck, liver or kidney cancer.

The rearrangement uses TRBV4-3 and TRBJ1-1; 8 positions match TRBD1. The CDR3 totals 15 residues. Germline V gives CDR1 LGHNA, CDR2 YSLEER. Trimming took 1 base from V and 2 from J; bases not matched to a gene: 3. The CDR3 reads CASSQGTGPNTEAFF. The CDR3 DNA follows: TGCGCCAGCAGCCAAGGGACAGGGCCTAACACTGAAGCTTTCTTT.

The chain has TRBV7-6 and TRBJ2-5, with 11 nucleotides matching TRBD2. V trimming: 5 bases; J trimming: 4 bases; junction bases outside the gene matches: 6. Germline CDR1 is SGHVS and CDR2 is FNYEAQ. The CDR3 runs to 15 residues. CDR3 amino acids: CASSLSGGARETQYF. The CDR3 DNA reads TGTGCCAGCAGCCTTAGCGGGGGGGCCAGAGAGACCCAGTACTTC.

V and J are TRBV7-9 and TRBJ1-2, with D perhaps matching TRBD1 (5 bases). The V and J ends lost 3 bases and 2 bases respectively, with 13 bases between them. Germline-derived CDR1 and CDR2 are SEHNR and FQNEAQ (reference sequence). The CDR3 loop spans 15 amino acids. CDR3 coding DNA: TGTGCCAGCAGCTTTGGTTCACAGGAAAACTATGGCTACACCTTC. Translating gives CASSFGSQENYGYTF.

This chain links TRBV4-1 with TRBJ2-7; weak D call: TRBD2 (6 bases). The V end lost 1 base, the J end lost 2 bases, and 12 bases lay between the germline ends. This CDR3 has 15 amino acids. Per the germline V gene, CDR1 is MGHRA and CDR2 is YSYEKL. The CDR3 nucleotides read TGCGCCAGCAGCCAAGTAGCAGGGACTCCCTACGAGCAGTACTTC. As protein: CASSQVAGTPYEQYF.

The chain joins TRBV7-8 to TRBJ2-3; D is undetermined. Germline V lookup: CDR1 SGHVS, CDR2 FQNEAQ. This CDR3 comprises 16 residues. Trimming took 7 bases from V and 0 from J, leaving 17 bases between them. The CDR3 nucleotides are TGTGCCAGCACGAAAAACCCGACACCTAGCACAGATACGCAGTATTTT. As protein: CASTKNPTPSTDTQYF.

The chain uses TRBV2 and TRBJ2-7; 7 bases match TRBD1. Germline CDR1 SNHLY, CDR2 FYNNEI. Trimming took 11 bases from V and 0 from J; bases not matched to a gene: 10. The CDR3 consists of 14 residues. The CDR3 sequence: CAAFARDSSYEQYF. CDR3 DNA: TGTGCCGCATTCGCCCGGGACAGCTCCTACGAGCAGTACTTC.

This clone was observed once. For the CDR3, the DNA is TGTGCCAGCAGTTGGGGGTCGGGCGAGACCCAGTACTTC. This gives the protein CASSWGSGETQYF. This sequence joins TRBV27 and TRBJ2-5; tentatively, D is TRBD1 or TRBD2 (5 bases each). Between the trimmed V and J ends, which lost 4 bases and 5 bases, there was a span of 11 bases. There are 13 residues in the CDR3. Germline CDR1 and CDR2: MNHEY and SMNVEV (reference sequence).

This chain joins TRBV21-1 and TRBJ1-2. TRBV21-1 is noted as a pseudogene. This CDR3 has 15 amino acids. CDR3 amino acids: CASSFFPGMDYGYTF. In DNA form, the CDR3 reads TGTGCCAGCAGCTTTTTTCCGGGAATGGACTATGGCTACACCTTC.

This clone is a singleton in its sample. The V and J genes are TRBV6-4 and TRBJ2-3; D possibly corresponds to TRBD2 (6 bases). Between the trimmed V and J ends, which lost 0 bases and 5 bases, there was a span of 9 bases. The CDR3 extends over 14 amino acids. The germline gives CDR1 MRHNA, CDR2 SNTAGT. The CDR3 loop reads CASSDSGGGDTQYF. For the CDR3, the DNA is TGTGCCAGCAGTGACTCCGGGGGTGGAGATACGCAGTATTTT.

This chain uses TRBV9 with TRBJ2-2; TRBD1 aligns across 9 bases. The CDR3 length is 17 residues. The germline V gene has CDR1 SGDLS and CDR2 YYNGEE. The ends lost 3 bases at V and 1 base at J; junction bases unmatched: 7. CDR3 amino acids: CASSARTGAMNTGELFF. The CDR3 nucleotides are TGTGCCAGCAGCGCCCGGACAGGGGCAATGAACACCGGGGAGCTGTTTTTT.

V usage is TRBV15 and J usage is TRBJ2-2; no clear D. From germline, CDR1 is LNHNV and CDR2 YYDKDF (reference sequence). There are 17 residues in the CDR3. Trimming removed 0 bases from V and 0 bases from J, with 11 bases in between. The CDR3 loop reads CATSRELRISNTGELFF. The CDR3 DNA sequence: TGTGCCACCAGCAGAGAACTGCGGATATCGAACACCGGGGAGCTGTTTTTT.